This TCR beta chain was documented in a study of shared clonotypes between healthy human individuals. As for this clone: Its antigen is not identified.

This table comes from immunoSEQ multiplex PCR, and its TCRdb copy is limited to in-frame clones, with some not included. The sample holds hundreds of thousands of clones, approximately 95% seen once. Deletions cut 1 base from V and 5 bases from J, with 12 bases between. Germline CDR1 SEHNR, CDR2 FQNEAQ (reference sequence). This CDR3 is 14 amino acids long. Broader study findings: The small donor group covered limited genetic and exposure diversity. Naive subsets typically showed greater estimated richness than memory subsets.

Terminally differentiated effector memory CD45RA+ cells were excluded from the naive CD8 cells, which were CD45RO-negative and positively selected for CCR7. Nashville, Tennessee was home to all donors, who were Caucasian adults. The sequenced material came from naive CD8+ T cells sorted from blood. The chain combines TRBV7-9 with TRBJ2-7; D might be TRBD2 (6 bases). The receptor's source is a woman aged 25 to 45 in good health. CDR3 nucleotides: TGTGCCAGCAGCTTAGTTTTTAGCGGCGACGAGCAGTACTTC. This codes for CASSLVFSGDEQYF.